These 7 T cell receptor beta chains share one sample of origin, sequenced in a study of early T cells in non-severe SARS-CoV-2 infection. TCRdb redid the calling of the 5' RACE reads with MiXCR, one entry per CDR3 protein. This sample has approximately 100,000 distinct CDR3 sequences, with 9.5% to 12% found just once. The sample taken for sequencing was whole blood. All receptors come from an adult who was a healthcare worker with PCR-confirmed SARS-CoV-2 infection or an uninfected control (not recorded which).

This clonotype was observed many times. The gene calls are TRBV27 and TRBJ1-2, with 8 positions matching TRBD1. V shed 6 bases and J 4 bases; nucleotides not matched to a gene: 10. The CDR3 sequence is 15 residues long. Per the germline V gene, CDR1 is MNHEY and CDR2 is SMNVEV (reference sequence). The CDR3 loop is CASRPTGTGFYGYTF. In DNA, the CDR3 is TGTGCCAGCAGGCCAACCGGGACAGGCTTCTATGGCTACACCTTC.

The chain recombines TRBV7-9 with TRBJ1-1; a weak D match, TRBD1 (5 bases). The CDR3 consists of 15 residues. Trimming stripped 2 bases from V and 1 base from J, with 11 bases between. CDR1 and CDR2 (germline): SEHNR, FQNEAQ (reference sequence). CDR3 nucleotide sequence: TGTGCCAGCAGCTTACTCGCCCAGGGGAACACTGAAGCTTTCTTT. Translation: CASSLLAQGNTEAFF.

This clonotype was detected many times. The rearrangement uses TRBV5-1 and TRBJ2-7; TRBD2 might be the D (5 bases). Looked up from germline, CDR1 is SGHRS and CDR2 is YFSETQ. The CDR3 spans 13 residues. The ends were cut back, 4 bases at V and 5 bases at J, with 13 bases in the middle. The CDR3: CASSKRATDEQYF. The CDR3 nucleotides are TGCGCCAGCAGCAAGAGGGCGACCGACGAGCAGTACTTC.

This clonotype was counted at least ten times. This chain links TRBV18 with TRBJ1-2, with TRBD1 matching 8 bases. V shed 6 bases, J shed 7 bases, and the junction held 10 bases outside the gene matches. The CDR3 extends over 14 amino acids. Germline lookup yields CDR1 KGHSH and CDR2 LQKENI. The CDR3 sequence is CASSQGQGRAGYTF. CDR3 sequence (DNA): TGTGCCAGCTCCCAAGGACAGGGTAGAGCTGGCTACACCTTC.

The chain links TRBV6-5 to TRBJ1-6; D is unclear. The V gene's germline CDR1 is MNHEY and CDR2 SVGAGI. Trimming stripped 5 bases from V and 7 bases from J, with 9 bases between. The CDR3 is made up of 13 amino acids. This CDR3 is CASSRSNNSPLHF. In DNA, the CDR3 is TGTGCCAGCAGTAGATCGAACAATTCACCCCTCCACTTT.

V is TRBV29-1 and J is TRBJ1-1, with no clear D. Germline V gene lookup returns CDR1 SQVTM and CDR2 ANQGSEA. V was pared by 7 bases and J by 0 bases, with 12 bases between. CDR3 length equals 13 residues. CDR3 coding DNA: TGCAGCGCCCACAGACTAATGAACACTGAAGCTTTCTTT. It translates to CSAHRLMNTEAFF.

This clonotype was found many times. The J gene is TRBJ2-4, the V gene TRBV7-3, with TRBD2 matching 12 bases. The V gene's germline CDR1 is SGHTA and CDR2 FQGTGA. After removal of 8 bases from V and 9 bases from J, the junction contained 5 bases not matched to a gene. The CDR3 extends over 13 amino acids. CDR3 DNA: TGTGCCAGCCTAGCGGGGGGGCCCGGCATTCAGTACTTC. It translates to CASLAGGPGIQYF.